Below, one TCR beta chain is given with its context. Its antigen is not known. These data originate in a study of blood T cells in healthy people across ages. The second PCR ran about 7 to 12 cycles with a sample-barcoded 5' primer and J-beta primers. All cDNA molecules were each tagged by a template-switch adaptor with 12 random nucleotides. TCRdb used MiXCR to reprocess the 5' RACE reads, holding one entry per CDR3 protein. The sample shows approximately 600,000 distinct CDR3 sequences, roughly 53% of them seen only once. Each sample provided at least 5.5 micrograms of extracted total RNA. Findings and caveats of the study: Naive CD4+ cells and diversity were both higher in long-lived donors than in aged donors. With unsorted PBMCs, a conclusive comparison of naive versus antigen-experienced cells was not possible.

The CDR3 is 16 residues long. CDR1 is SGHRS and CDR2 is YFSETQ in the germline V gene. With 4 bases removed from V and 3 bases from J, the gap between germline ends came to 17 bases. The sequence derives from a man aged 55 to 69 in good health. What was sequenced was blood. The genes are TRBV5-1 and TRBJ1-3, with D perhaps TRBD1 (6 bases). The chain's CDR3 is CASSEGPTGSGNTIYF. CDR3 nucleotides: TGCGCCAGCAGCGAAGGCCCTACAGGGAGTGGAAACACCATATATTTT.